A single sample is the source of the 8 T cell receptor beta chains below, sequenced in a study of T cell responses to AZD1222 COVID-19 vaccine. Generated by immunoSEQ multiplex PCR, the TCRdb table keeps only in-frame clones and is missing some. The table shows over 100,000 clones, with under 90% occurring only once. Material: peripheral blood, obtained on day 0 of AZD1222 vaccination. Receptors originate from an adult in good health.

This sequence joins TRBV6-5 and TRBJ1-4; possible D gene TRBD1, 5 bases. Germline V gene sequence: CDR1 MNHEY, CDR2 SVGAGI. V lost 2 bases and J 3 bases, leaving 13 bases between the germline ends. This CDR3 contains 16 residues. The CDR3 DNA reads as TGTGCCAGCAGTTACCCCGGGACCGGAGCTAATGAAAAACTGTTTTTT. As protein: CASSYPGTGANEKLFF.

The genes are TRBV10-3 and TRBJ2-7, with D possibly being TRBD2 (6 bases). Trimming shortened V by 4 bases and J by 7 bases, and 11 bases separated the two germline ends. Germline assignment: CDR1 ENHRY and CDR2 SYGVKD. The CDR3 totals 12 residues. CDR3 sequence: CAISVEGKEQYF. The CDR3, as DNA: TGTGCCATCAGTGTGGAGGGTAAGGAGCAGTACTTC.

This rearrangement joins TRBV6-2 or TRBV6-3 to TRBJ2-2; possible D gene TRBD2, 6 bases. Germline CDR1 and CDR2: MNHEY and SVGEGT. CDR3 length equals 15 residues. V was pared by 6 bases and J by 4 bases, with 15 bases between. In DNA, the CDR3 is TGTGCCAGCAGCCCCCTAGCGACGGGCACCGGGGAGCTGTTTTTT. Residues: CASSPLATGTGELFF.

The chain joins TRBV7-2 to TRBJ2-2, with no clear D. Germline V CDR1 and CDR2: SGHTA, FQGNSA. V dropped 1 base and J dropped 4 bases, with 10 bases sitting between them. This CDR3 is built from 15 residues. In nucleotides, the CDR3 is TGTGCCAGCAGCTTAGGCAGAACAATCACCGGGGAGCTGTTTTTT. The encoded protein is CASSLGRTITGELFF.

V and J are TRBV19 and TRBJ1-2; the D is unclear. This CDR3 contains 18 residues. Germline CDR1 and CDR2: LNHDA and SQIVND (reference sequence). Deletions cut 3 bases from V and 4 bases from J, with 24 bases between. The CDR3 sequence: CASSISFSLARATYGYTF. DNA of the CDR3: TGTGCCAGTAGTATTTCCTTTTCCCTCGCACGAGCGACCTATGGCTACACCTTC.

The rearrangement uses TRBV13 and TRBJ2-2; D is unclear. Looked up from germline, CDR1 is PRHDT and CDR2 is FYEKMQ (reference sequence). The length of the CDR3 is 17 residues. V lost 5 bases and J 4 bases, leaving 20 bases between the germline ends. The CDR3 nucleotides are TGTGCCAGCAGCCGACGCGATCTGTATCGGGTCACCGGGGAGCTGTTTTTT. Translating gives CASSRRDLYRVTGELFF.

The chain carries TRBV7-3 and TRBJ2-5; 7 nucleotides align to TRBD2. After removal of 0 bases from V and 5 bases from J, the junction contained 6 bases not matched to a gene. The CDR3 runs to 15 residues. CDR1 is SGHTA and CDR2 is FQGTGA in the germline V gene. The CDR3 DNA reads as TGTGCCAGCAGCTTAACCAGCGGGGCGGGGGAGACCCAGTACTTC. This gives the protein CASSLTSGAGETQYF.

V usage is TRBV28 and J usage is TRBJ1-6; D might be TRBD1 (5 bases). This CDR3 is built from 14 residues. V shed 7 bases and J shed 7 bases, with 14 bases lying between them. In germline, CDR1 is MDHEN, CDR2 SYDVKM. This CDR3 is CASMGPLENSPLHF. DNA of the CDR3: TGTGCCAGCATGGGGCCGCTTGAGAATTCACCCCTCCACTTT.